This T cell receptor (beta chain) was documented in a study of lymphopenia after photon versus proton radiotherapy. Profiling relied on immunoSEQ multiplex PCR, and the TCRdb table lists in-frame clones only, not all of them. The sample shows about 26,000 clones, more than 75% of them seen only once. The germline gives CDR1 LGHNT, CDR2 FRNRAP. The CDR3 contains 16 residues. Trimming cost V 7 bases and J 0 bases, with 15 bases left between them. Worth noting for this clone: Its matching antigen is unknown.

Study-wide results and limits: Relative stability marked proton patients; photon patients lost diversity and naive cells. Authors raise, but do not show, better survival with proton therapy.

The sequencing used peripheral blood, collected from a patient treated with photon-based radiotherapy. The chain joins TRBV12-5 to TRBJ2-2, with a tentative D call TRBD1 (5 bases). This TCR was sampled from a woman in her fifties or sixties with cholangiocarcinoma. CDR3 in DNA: TGTGCTAGTGCCCTTGCCGTGGGGCCGAACACCGGGGAGCTGTTTTTT. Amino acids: CASALAVGPNTGELFF.